This passage covers 22 T cell receptor beta chains from one sample sequenced in a study of blood T cell repertoires in COVID-19. The method was immunoSEQ multiplex PCR; TCRdb's version includes in-frame clones alone and lacks a portion of them. The data show 250,000 to 300,000 clones, with 75% to 90% seen just once and about 1.7% held by the top ten. Sequencing was performed on PBMCs or T cells enriched from blood (not recorded which). Receptors originate from a woman in her 40s who had recovered from COVID-19.

In nucleotides, the CDR3 is TGTGCCAGCAGCCAAGGCCCGTTCTCGGGCTCCTACGAGCAGTACTTC. Amino acid sequence: CASSQGPFSGSYEQYF. The chain is built from TRBV14 and TRBJ2-7; D gene uncertain. The germline V gene has CDR1 SGHDN and CDR2 FVKESK. Trimming stripped 1 base from V and 0 bases from J, with 13 bases between. The CDR3 spans 16 residues.

V gene TRBV9 combines with J gene TRBJ2-3; no clear D. The CDR3 spans 14 residues. The V and J ends lost 1 base and 4 bases respectively, with 10 bases between them. Germline loops: CDR1 SGDLS, CDR2 YYNGEE. CDR3 in amino acids: CASSVSEWPDTQYF. CDR3 DNA sequence: TGTGCCAGCAGCGTAAGCGAATGGCCAGATACGCAGTATTTT. Filled out from reference TRBV9 and TRBJ2-3, the complete variable domain reads DSGVTQTPKHLITATGQRVTLRCSPRSGDLSVYWYQQSLDQGLQFLIQYYNGEERAKGNILERFSAQQFPDLHSELNLSSLELGDSALYFCASSVSEWPDTQYFGPGTRLTVL.

This clone was recorded once. The gene calls are TRBV4-1 and TRBJ1-2; tentative D call: TRBD1 (5 bases). Germline-derived CDR1 and CDR2 are MGHRA and YSYEKL. The CDR3 extends over 13 amino acids. Trimming removed 4 bases from V and 3 bases from J, with 9 bases in between. Here the CDR3 reads CASSPRGDYGYTF. The CDR3 DNA reads as TGCGCCAGCAGCCCGCGGGGGGACTATGGCTACACCTTC.

The V gene is TRBV11-2, the J gene TRBJ2-7, with TRBD2 identical over 15 bases. Losses at the gene ends were 3 bases for V and 6 bases for J; bases not matched to a gene: 6. CDR1 is SGHAT and CDR2 is FQNNGV in the germline V gene. The CDR3 is made up of 16 amino acids. CDR3 sequence (DNA): TGTGCCAGCAGCTTGATCCGGGGACTAGCGGGAGGCGAGCAGTACTTC. Encoded protein: CASSLIRGLAGGEQYF.

This chain links TRBV4-1 with TRBJ1-2; TRBD1 aligns across 10 bases. The CDR3 length is 13 residues. The V gene's germline CDR1 is MGHRA and CDR2 YSYEKL. V lost 3 bases and J lost 5; bases outside the gene matches: 0. This chain's CDR3 is CASSQGQGYGYTF. The CDR3 bases are TGCGCCAGCAGCCAGGGACAGGGGTATGGCTACACCTTC.

This clone was seen only a few times. The rearrangement joins TRBV5-4 to TRBJ1-1; D not resolved. The CDR3 extends over 13 amino acids. Germline V gene data show CDR1 as SGHNT and CDR2 as YYREEE (reference sequence). Trimming removed 1 base from V and 1 base from J, with 5 bases in between. The DNA for the CDR3 is TGTGCCAGCAGCTTGTCATGGAACACTGAAGCTTTCTTT. Translating it yields CASSLSWNTEAFF.

This chain joins TRBV2 and TRBJ2-3; 8 nucleotides match TRBD1. V lost 6 bases, J lost 2 bases, and 4 bases stayed unmatched. Germline lookup yields CDR1 SNHLY and CDR2 FYNNEI. This CDR3 has 14 amino acids. The CDR3 sequence is CASRPQGATDTQYF. The CDR3 bases are TGTGCCAGCAGACCTCAGGGGGCCACAGATACGCAGTATTTT. Full variable domain (missing parts from reference TRBV2 and TRBJ2-3): EPEVTQTPSHQVTQMGQEVILRCVPISNHLYFYWYRQILGQKVEFLVSFYNNEISEKSEIFDDQFSVERPDGSNFTLKIRSTKLEDSAMYFCASRPQGATDTQYFGPGTRLTVL.

This clone occurred once. The V gene is TRBV3-1 (or the pseudogene TRBV3-2), the J gene TRBJ2-2, with D perhaps matching TRBD2 (7 bases). This CDR3 spans 15 amino acids. Trimming took off 2 bases at V and 3 bases at J, with 10 bases between the two ends. CDR1 is LGHDT, CDR2 YNNKEL, per germline (reference sequence). The CDR3 DNA reads as TGTGCCAGCAGCCAACGGGGGGCGGACACCGGGGAGCTGTTTTTT. It specifies CASSQRGADTGELFF.

The V and J genes are TRBV5-1 and TRBJ2-1, with D perhaps matching TRBD2 (6 bases). Between the trimmed V and J ends, which lost 3 bases and 6 bases, there was a span of 10 bases. Germline-derived CDR1 and CDR2 are SGHRS and YFSETQ. The CDR3 has 13 residues. CDR3 loop: CASSWGLLNEQFF. The CDR3 DNA follows: TGCGCCAGCAGCTGGGGACTCCTCAATGAGCAGTTCTTC. The complete variable domain, with remaining parts taken from reference TRBV5-1 and TRBJ2-1, reads KAGVTQTPRYLIKTRGQQVTLSCSPISGHRSVSWYQQTPGQGLQFLFEYFSETQRNKGNFPGRFSGRQFSNSRSEMNVSTLELGDSALYLCASSWGLLNEQFFGPGTRLTVL.

This clone has a handful of counts. Distinct nucleotide sequences in the sample also encode this CDR3. J is TRBJ2-3 and V is TRBV10-1, with 7 nucleotides matching TRBD2. Per germline, CDR1 WNHNN and CDR2 SYGVQD (reference sequence). The CDR3 has 14 amino acids. V trimming: 6 bases; J trimming: 0 bases; junction bases outside the gene matches: 3. Written as DNA, the CDR3 is TGCGCCAGCAGGTCGGGGGGTAGCACAGATACGCAGTATTTT. Protein sequence: CASRSGGSTDTQYF.

This clone was recorded at least ten times. The rearrangement uses TRBV2 and TRBJ2-3; 8 nucleotides line up with TRBD2. The CDR3 loop spans 15 amino acids. Looked up from germline, CDR1 is SNHLY and CDR2 is FYNNEI. After removal of 4 bases from V and 3 bases from J, the junction contained 6 bases not matched to a gene. This CDR3 is CASSVGREVTDTQYF. The CDR3 DNA reads TGTGCCAGCAGTGTAGGGCGGGAGGTAACAGATACGCAGTATTTT.

The chain has TRBV4-1 and TRBJ2-2; D is uncertain. The V gene lost 5 bases and the J gene lost 4 bases, with 14 bases spanning the gap. CDR3 length: 15 amino acids. Germline CDR1 reads MGHRA; CDR2 reads YSYEKL. The DNA for the CDR3 is TGCGCCAGCAGCATCAATTCGAGGAGCACCGGGGAGCTGTTTTTT. This sequence encodes CASSINSRSTGELFF.

The CDR3 sequence: CASSTRTGGELFF. Here the CDR3 DNA reads TGTGCCAGCAGCACCCGGACAGGCGGGGAGCTGTTTTTT. The rearrangement uses TRBV7-8 and TRBJ2-2; 7 bases are shared with TRBD1. J lost 7 bases, V lost 5 bases, and 4 bases had no gene match. CDR1 is SGHVS and CDR2 is FQNEAQ in the germline V gene. This CDR3 comprises 13 residues.

The chain links TRBV5-1 to TRBJ1-1, with D maybe TRBD1 (6 bases). Germline CDR1 is SGHRS and CDR2 is YFSETQ. The V gene lost 6 bases and the J gene lost 0 bases, with 18 bases spanning the gap. The CDR3 runs 16 residues. CDR3 region: CASKIGRGGMNTEAFF. In nucleotides, the CDR3 is TGCGCCAGCAAAATCGGCAGGGGCGGTATGAACACTGAAGCTTTCTTT.

The chain couples TRBV30 to TRBJ1-3; D may be TRBD1 (5 bases). The CDR3 is 14 residues long. V was clipped by 4 bases and J by 4 bases, with 14 bases between them. Per the germline V gene, CDR1 is GTSNPN and CDR2 is SVGIG (reference sequence). The CDR3 DNA is TGTGCCTGGACCTCAGGGTTGGGGGGAAACACCATATATTTT. This codes for CAWTSGLGGNTIYF.

This clone was observed a single time. The chain uses TRBV28 and TRBJ2-1; perhaps TRBD1 as D (6 bases). CDR3 length: 13 amino acids. V dropped 10 bases and J dropped 13 bases, with 23 bases sitting between them. From germline, CDR1 is MDHEN and CDR2 SYDVKM. In DNA, the CDR3 is TGTGCCACCAAAAGACCCGTCGGGGACATTCAGTTCTTC. Translation: CATKRPVGDIQFF. Based on the CDR3 plus reference TRBV28 and TRBJ2-1, the full variable domain is DVKVTQSSRYLVKRTGEKVFLECVQDMDHENMFWYRQDPGLGLRLIYFSYDVKMKEKGDIPEGYSVSREKKERFSLILESASTNQTSMYLCATKRPVGDIQFFGPGTRLTVL.

The chain joins TRBV14 to TRBJ1-1; 7 bases map to TRBD1. CDR1 and CDR2 from the germline V gene are SGHDN and FVKESK. V gave up 4 bases and J gave up 1 base; unmatched junction bases: 9. This CDR3 has 16 amino acids. CDR3 DNA: TGTGCCAGCAGCCCCTTAGGGGGACAGTGGAACACTGAAGCTTTCTTT. This gives the protein CASSPLGGQWNTEAFF. Drawing the rest from reference TRBV14 and TRBJ1-1, the complete variable domain is EAGVTQFPSHSVIEKGQTVTLRCDPISGHDNLYWYRRVMGKEIKFLLHFVKESKQDESGMPNNRFLAERTGGTYSTLKVQPAELEDSGVYFCASSPLGGQWNTEAFFGQGTRLTVV.

This clone was seen only a few times. The rearrangement links TRBV5-4 to TRBJ1-2; TRBD1 is a possible D gene (6 bases). The germline gives CDR1 SGHNT, CDR2 YYREEE (reference sequence). Trimming shortened V by 0 bases and J by 5 bases, and 8 bases separated the two germline ends. CDR3 length: 13 amino acids. The CDR3 here is CASSLDRVYGYTF. CDR3 nucleotides: TGTGCCAGCAGCTTGGACAGGGTTTATGGCTACACCTTC. The full variable domain, rest sourced from reference TRBV5-4 and TRBJ1-2, is ETGVTQSPTHLIKTRGQQVTLRCSSQSGHNTVSWYQQALGQGPQFIFQYYREEENGRGNFPPRFSGLQFPNYSSELNVNALELDDSALYLCASSLDRVYGYTFGSGTRLTVV.

The rearrangement links TRBV5-4 to TRBJ2-1; 10 positions match TRBD1. This CDR3 comprises 15 residues. The germline gives CDR1 SGHNT, CDR2 YYREEE (reference sequence). With 5 bases clipped from V and 4 bases from J, the junction kept 6 bases outside the gene matches. The CDR3 protein is CASSPTGGTYNEQFF. The CDR3 DNA follows: TGTGCCAGCAGTCCGACAGGGGGCACGTACAATGAGCAGTTCTTC.

This chain links TRBV9 with TRBJ1-4; possible D gene TRBD1, 6 bases. Germline CDR1 and CDR2: SGDLS and YYNGEE. V dropped 3 bases and J dropped 7 bases, with 13 bases sitting between them. The CDR3 spans 14 residues. The CDR3 nucleotides read TGTGCCAGCAGCGCCGGGGGCGGGGGTGAAAAACTGTTTTTT. The encoded protein is CASSAGGGGEKLFF.

This rearrangement joins TRBV7-2 to TRBJ1-6, with 7 positions matching TRBD1. The CDR3 is made up of 15 amino acids. Germline V gene sequence: CDR1 SGHTA, CDR2 FQGNSA. Trimming at V came to 7 bases and at J to 7 bases, leaving 10 bases not matched to a gene. The CDR3 reads CASNGERGLNSPLHF. CDR3 bases: TGTGCCAGCAATGGAGAGAGGGGGCTAAATTCACCCCTCCACTTT.

The V call is TRBV5-1, the J call TRBJ1-2, with 9 bases aligning to TRBD1. Germline-derived CDR1 and CDR2 are SGHRS and YFSETQ. J was trimmed by 8 bases and V by 0 bases; bases with no gene match: 5. This CDR3 is 14 amino acids long. In DNA, the CDR3 is TGCGCCAGCAGCTTGGACAGGGGGCAGGAGGGCTACACCTTC. Translation: CASSLDRGQEGYTF.